This T cell receptor (beta chain) was sequenced in a study of vaccination and CD4 T cells after COVID-19. As for the study in general: Convalescent participants consisted of six males and four females, two being Hispanic.

Cultured CD4+ T cell DNA was sequenced using the Oncomine TCR Beta short-read assay. Via MiXCR, TCRdb re-called the PCR reads, giving one row per CDR3 protein. Among about 13,000 distinct CDR3 sequences listed, nearly 45% were seen once. The treatment was: roughly ten-day PBMC culture with coronavirus spike peptide pools or control peptides (ViraFEST assay). The germline V and J ends were trimmed by 6 bases and 1 base, with 12 bases remaining between them. The CDR3 length is 14 residues. From germline, CDR1 is SQVTM and CDR2 ANQGSEA. Study results and limitations: Relatively small numbers of convalescent patients were studied, with no early post-infection timepoints included. From a median of about 20 to 40, SARS-CoV-2-reactive clonotypes increased, though not significantly.

Note on this clonotype: Its antigen is currently unknown.

The starting material was CD4+ T cells from blood, cultured in vitro, obtained after SARS-CoV-2 vaccination. The sequence came from a human donor who had recovered from COVID-19. J is TRBJ2-2 and V is TRBV29-1, with D perhaps TRBD1 (5 bases). As DNA, the CDR3 is TGCAGCGTGGACACGCCGGGGAACACCGGGGAGCTGTTTTTT. Its translation is CSVDTPGNTGELFF.